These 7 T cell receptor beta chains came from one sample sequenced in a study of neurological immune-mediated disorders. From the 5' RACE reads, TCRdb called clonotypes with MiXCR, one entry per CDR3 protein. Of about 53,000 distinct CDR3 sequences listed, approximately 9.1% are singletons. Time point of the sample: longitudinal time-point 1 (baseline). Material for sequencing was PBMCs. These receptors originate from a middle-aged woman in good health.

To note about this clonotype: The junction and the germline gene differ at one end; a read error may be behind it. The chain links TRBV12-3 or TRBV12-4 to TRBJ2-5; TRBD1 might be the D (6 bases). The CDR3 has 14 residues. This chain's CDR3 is CVSNPRGGRETQYF. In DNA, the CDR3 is TGTGTCAGCAACCCTCGAGGGGGACGGGAGACCCAGTACTTC.

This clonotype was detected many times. The CDR3 region has the DNA TGTGCCAGCAGGCACCCGGGGTACAATGAGCAGTTCTTC. It codes for CASRHPGYNEQFF. The chain carries TRBV6-5 and TRBJ2-1, with D tentatively TRBD2 (5 bases). V was trimmed by 6 bases and J by 4 bases, leaving 10 bases between them. CDR1 is MNHEY and CDR2 is SVGAGI in the germline V gene. This CDR3 is 13 amino acids long.

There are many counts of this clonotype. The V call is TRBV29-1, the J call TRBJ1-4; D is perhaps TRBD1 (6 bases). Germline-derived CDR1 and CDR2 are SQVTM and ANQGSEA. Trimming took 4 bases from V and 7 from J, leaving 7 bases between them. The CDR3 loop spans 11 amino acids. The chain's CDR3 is CSVGTVEKLFF. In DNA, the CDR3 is TGCAGCGTTGGGACAGTTGAAAAACTGTTTTTT.

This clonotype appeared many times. The DNA of the CDR3 is TGTGCCAGCAGTGAAGTGGGGACCACCTACGAGCAGTACTTC. Residues: CASSEVGTTYEQYF. The J gene is TRBJ2-7, the V gene TRBV25-1; tentatively, D is TRBD1 or TRBD2 (5 bases each). CDR1 and CDR2 from the germline V gene are MGHDK and SYGVNS. V lost 2 bases and J 2 bases, leaving 10 bases between the germline ends. CDR3 length equals 14 residues.

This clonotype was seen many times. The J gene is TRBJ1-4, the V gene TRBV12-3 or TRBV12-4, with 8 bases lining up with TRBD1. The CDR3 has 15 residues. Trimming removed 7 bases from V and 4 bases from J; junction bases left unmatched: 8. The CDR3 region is CASILGQGLNEKLFF. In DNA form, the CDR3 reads TGTGCCAGCATCCTAGGACAGGGACTTAATGAAAAACTGTTTTTT.

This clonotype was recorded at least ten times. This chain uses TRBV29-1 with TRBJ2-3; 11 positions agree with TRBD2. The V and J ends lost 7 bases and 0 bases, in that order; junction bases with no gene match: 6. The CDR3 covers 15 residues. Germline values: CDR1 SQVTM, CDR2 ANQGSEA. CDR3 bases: TGCAGCGCCCGAAGGACTAGCGGGAGCACAGATACGCAGTATTTT. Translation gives CSARRTSGSTDTQYF.

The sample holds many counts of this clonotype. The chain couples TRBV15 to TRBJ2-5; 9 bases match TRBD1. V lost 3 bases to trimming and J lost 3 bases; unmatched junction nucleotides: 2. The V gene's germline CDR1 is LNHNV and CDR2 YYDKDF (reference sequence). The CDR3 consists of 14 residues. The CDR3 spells CATSSRDREETQYF. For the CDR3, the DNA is TGTGCCACCAGCAGCCGGGACAGGGAAGAGACCCAGTACTTC.